These 3 T cell receptor beta chains came from one sample sequenced in a study of blood T cell repertoires in COVID-19. The repertoire was sequenced with immunoSEQ multiplex PCR; TCRdb's copy has only in-frame clones and lacks some. This table holds over 100,000 clones, 80% to 90% found once. Sequencing used peripheral blood. The receptors stem from a man in his fifties or sixties with acute or convalescent COVID-19.

The V call is TRBV5-1, the J call TRBJ1-4; D remains ambiguous. CDR3 length: 14 amino acids. From germline, CDR1 is SGHRS and CDR2 YFSETQ. The V end was cut by 6 bases, the J end by 12 bases, with 21 bases between. In DNA, the CDR3 is TGCGCCAGCAAGCCGACGGTGTCTTTCGGAGAACTGTTTTTT. It yields the protein CASKPTVSFGELFF.

This chain links TRBV18 with TRBJ2-1; the match to TRBD1 covers 7 bases. Germline CDR1 KGHSH, CDR2 LQKENI. The CDR3 contains 17 residues. V was clipped by 6 bases and J by 5 bases; unmatched bases: 16. The CDR3 region has the DNA TGTGCCAGCTCTACCCTCCGGGACAGAGAACCCCACAATGAGCAGTTCTTC. Amino acid sequence: CASSTLRDREPHNEQFF. The complete variable domain, with remaining parts taken from reference TRBV18 and TRBJ2-1, reads NAGVMQNPRHLVRRRGQEARLRCSPMKGHSHVYWYRQLPEEGLKFMVYLQKENIIDESGMPKERFSAEFPKEGPSILRIQQVVRGDSAAYFCASSTLRDREPHNEQFFGPGTRLTVL.

This clone turned up a few times. The rearrangement links TRBV10-1 to TRBJ1-6, with unresolved D. The V end was cut by 2 bases, the J end by 7 bases, with 12 bases between. Germline values: CDR1 WNHNN, CDR2 SYGVQD (reference sequence). The CDR3 is 15 residues long. CDR3 region: CASSEGPVGNSPLHF. Here the CDR3 DNA reads TGCGCCAGCAGTGAGGGGCCGGTTGGGAATTCACCCCTCCACTTT.